This T cell receptor beta chain originates from a study of Ad26.COV2.S vaccination and SARS-CoV-2 variants. The study's findings and limits: Reported post-vaccination CD8+ and CD4+ T cell responses to spike showed substantial breadth.

A note on this clone: Its antigen remains unknown.

The length of the CDR3 is 15 residues. Germline values: CDR1 SGHDT, CDR2 YYEEEE. V lost 4 bases and J lost 0, with 12 bases in between. Treatment given: approximately 18 received Ad26.COV2.S at low or high dose, single or two shots; roughly five received placebo; per-sample allocation not given. Collection of samples fell on day 63 after the first vaccine or placebo injection. Vaccination used an Ad26 vector expressing Wuhan-strain SARS-CoV-2 spike. Here immunoSEQ multiplex PCR was the method, and the copy in TCRdb shows in-frame clones only, minus some. The sample has about 350,000 clones, around 89% seen once; the top ten hold around 5.3%.

This sequence originates from a person aged 18 to 65 who received the Ad26.COV2.S COVID-19 vaccine or a placebo. Sequenced here: peripheral blood, sampled in a trial of Ad26.COV2.S vaccine versus placebo. The rearrangement links TRBV5-6 to TRBJ2-3; tentative D call: TRBD1 (5 bases). The CDR3 DNA reads TGTGCCAGCAGCCTGCTGGGGCCCAGCACAGATACGCAGTATTTT. Its protein is CASSLLGPSTDTQYF. The whole variable domain, remainder taken from reference TRBV5-6 and TRBJ2-3, is DAGVTQSPTHLIKTRGQQVTLRCSPKSGHDTVSWYQQALGQGPQFIFQYYEEEERQRGNFPDRFSGHQFPNYSSELNVNALLLGDSALYLCASSLLGPSTDTQYFGPGTRLTVL.